Each of the 2 T cell receptor beta chains below was sequenced from the same sample in a study of regulatory T cells in long-lasting Graves disease. Arm-PCR of CDR3 regions and iRepertoire HTBI primers were used to build TCR beta libraries. Using its own MiXCR run on the multiplex PCR reads, TCRdb lists one record per CDR3 protein. The data hold about 470,000 distinct CDR3 sequences, with 20% to 25% observed a single time. Regarding time point: persistent/refractory GD, antithyroid drugs over 5 years with positive TRAb. RNA extracted from PBMCs served as the sequencing template. Here the sequenced sample was peripheral blood mononuclear cells (PBMCs), taken when the disease was refractory, from a patient treated with antithyroid drugs. These receptors originate from a female donor with Graves disease.

The genes are TRBV4-1 and TRBJ1-1; 8 bases line up with TRBD1. CDR3 length equals 17 residues. V lost 3 bases to trimming and J lost 3 bases; unmatched junction nucleotides: 12. Germline V gene sequence: CDR1 MGHRA, CDR2 YSYEKL. CDR3 sequence: CASSHRQGLIEHTEAFF. The CDR3 DNA sequence: TGCGCCAGCAGCCACCGACAGGGGCTTATTGAACACACTGAAGCTTTCTTT.

This clonotype was seen only a few times. V and J are TRBV29-1 and TRBJ1-2; D remains ambiguous. Trimming took 7 bases from V and 1 from J, leaving 7 bases between them. CDR3 size: 11 residues. Per the germline V gene, CDR1 is SQVTM and CDR2 is ANQGSEA. CDR3 protein: CSGRINYGYTF. The DNA for the CDR3 is TGCAGCGGCAGGATTAACTATGGCTACACCTTC. Full variable domain (missing parts from reference TRBV29-1 and TRBJ1-2): SAVISQKPSRDICQRGTSLTIQCQVDSQVTMMFWYRQQPGQSLTLIATANQGSEATYESGFVIDKFPISRPNLTFSTLTVSNMSPEDSSIYLCSGRINYGYTFGSGTRLTVV.